Below are 23 T cell receptor beta chains sequenced from a single sample in a study of cytomegalovirus exposure and HLA in healthy donors. 13 Jbeta primers and 60 Vbeta primers were used for the PCR. Only in-frame clones appear in the TCRdb table, and some are missing; sequencing was by immunoSEQ multiplex PCR. The sample shows fewer than 200,000 clones, about 90% of them seen only once. Sequenced material: PBMCs. The origin of the receptors is a girl under three years old in good health and CMV-seronegative.

Turning to this clone: Distinct nucleotide sequences in the sample also encode this CDR3. The chain combines TRBV18 with TRBJ2-7; D gene unclear. The CDR3 runs to 13 residues. From germline, CDR1 is KGHSH and CDR2 LQKENI. The V and J ends lost 2 bases and 3 bases respectively, with 8 bases between them. In DNA, the CDR3 is TGTGCCAGCTCACCAACATCCGACTACGAGCAGTACTTC. It specifies CASSPTSDYEQYF.

This chain connects TRBV4-1 to TRBJ2-2; 9 bases agree with TRBD1. The V and J ends lost 4 bases and 2 bases, in that order; junction bases with no gene match: 2. Germline values: CDR1 MGHRA, CDR2 YSYEKL. This CDR3 spans 15 amino acids. CDR3 sequence reads: CASSPGQGNTGELFF. The CDR3 nucleotides are TGCGCCAGCAGCCCGGGACAGGGTAACACCGGGGAGCTGTTTTTT.

V and J are TRBV2 and TRBJ2-5; 7 bases are a match to TRBD2. Looked up from germline, CDR1 is SNHLY and CDR2 is FYNNEI. The CDR3 has 12 residues. Germline trimming cut 6 bases from V and 4 bases from J; bases unmatched to any gene: 2. The CDR3 DNA reads TGTGCCAGCAGATGGGGGGGAGAGACCCAGTACTTC. Protein product: CASRWGGETQYF. Full variable domain (outside the CDR3, taken from reference TRBV2 and TRBJ2-5): EPEVTQTPSHQVTQMGQEVILRCVPISNHLYFYWYRQILGQKVEFLVSFYNNEISEKSEIFDDQFSVERPDGSNFTLKIRSTKLEDSAMYFCASRWGGETQYFGPGTRLLVL.

The chain recombines TRBV4-3 with TRBJ2-4; the match to TRBD2 covers 9 bases. The ends lost 3 bases at V and 8 bases at J; junction bases unmatched: 14. This CDR3 spans 17 amino acids. Per germline, CDR1 LGHNA and CDR2 YSLEER. CDR3 sequence (DNA): TGCGCCAGCAGCCATGGTAGCGGGAGATTACCGGGAGACATTCAGTACTTC. It specifies CASSHGSGRLPGDIQYF.

This sequence joins TRBV5-1 and TRBJ2-1; TRBD2 is a possible D gene (5 bases). In germline, CDR1 is SGHRS, CDR2 YFSETQ. V lost 1 base and J 0 bases, leaving 14 bases between the germline ends. The CDR3 consists of 17 residues. CDR3 region: CASSLRSRVSSYNEQFF. The CDR3, as DNA: TGCGCCAGCAGCTTGAGGTCGCGGGTAAGCTCCTACAATGAGCAGTTCTTC.

The gene calls are TRBV6-5 and TRBJ1-1; D is ambiguous. CDR3 size: 15 residues. The germline CDR1 and CDR2 sequences are MNHEY and SVGAGI. V was cut by 9 bases and J by 4 bases, with 21 bases left in between. CDR3 loop: CASRNTASRSTEAFF. For the CDR3, the DNA is TGTGCCAGTCGTAATACGGCCTCGCGGAGCACTGAAGCTTTCTTT.

The chain combines TRBV9 with TRBJ1-3; D possibly corresponds to TRBD1 (5 bases). V was shortened by 3 bases and J by 4 bases, with 14 bases between the two germline ends. The CDR3 is 15 amino acids. Germline V lookup: CDR1 SGDLS, CDR2 YYNGEE. The CDR3 spells CASSAGGQGGNTIYF. CDR3 DNA: TGTGCCAGCAGCGCGGGAGGGCAGGGAGGAAACACCATATATTTT. The whole variable domain, filled in from reference TRBV9 and TRBJ1-3, reads DSGVTQTPKHLITATGQRVTLRCSPRSGDLSVYWYQQSLDQGLQFLIQYYNGEERAKGNILERFSAQQFPDLHSELNLSSLELGDSALYFCASSAGGQGGNTIYFGEGSWLTVV.

This clone was detected once. The rearrangement joins TRBV30 to TRBJ2-1; TRBD2 agrees at 7 bases. The CDR3 has 16 amino acids. Trimming at V came to 0 bases and at J to 2 bases, leaving 7 bases not matched to a gene. CDR1 is GTSNPN and CDR2 is SVGIG in the germline V gene (reference sequence). The CDR3 DNA reads as TGTGCCTGGAGTGTACGCGGGGGACCTACCTACAATGAGCAGTTCTTC. Its protein is CAWSVRGGPTYNEQFF.

The chain combines TRBV10-2 with TRBJ2-1, with D possibly being TRBD1 (5 bases). The CDR3 is 13 amino acids. Per germline, CDR1 WSHSY and CDR2 SAAADI. The V end was cut by 0 bases, the J end by 5 bases, with 5 bases between. The CDR3 nucleotides read TGCGCCAGCAGTGAGTCGGGGCACAATGAGCAGTTCTTC. It translates to CASSESGHNEQFF.

The chain uses TRBV7-6 and TRBJ2-1; D may be TRBD2 (5 bases). Germline CDR1 reads SGHVS; CDR2 reads FNYEAQ. The CDR3 contains 18 residues. V lost 1 base to trimming and J lost 0 bases, with 16 bases between them. The CDR3 loop reads CASSLDSRAWSSYNEQFF. The CDR3 DNA reads TGTGCCAGCAGCTTAGATTCGAGGGCCTGGAGCTCCTACAATGAGCAGTTCTTC.

This rearrangement joins TRBV5-1 to TRBJ2-1; D might be TRBD1 (6 bases). The V gene lost 4 bases and the J gene lost 0 bases, with 14 bases spanning the gap. This CDR3 is 16 amino acids long. Germline loops: CDR1 SGHRS, CDR2 YFSETQ. The CDR3 loop reads CASSTGTLSSYNEQFF. The CDR3 region has the DNA TGCGCCAGCAGCACCGGGACACTGAGCTCCTACAATGAGCAGTTCTTC.

The chain uses TRBV7-8 and TRBJ1-1, with D unclear. Germline V gene lookup returns CDR1 SGHVS and CDR2 FQNEAQ. Trimming removed 5 bases at V and 0 bases at J, with 7 bases between. This CDR3 spans 13 amino acids. CDR3 coding DNA: TGTGCCAGCAGCCCCACATTGAACACTGAAGCTTTCTTT. Protein sequence: CASSPTLNTEAFF. Combining the CDR3 with reference TRBV7-8 and TRBJ1-1 gives the whole variable domain GAGVSQSPRYKVAKRGQDVALRCDPISGHVSLFWYQQALGQGPEFLTYFQNEAQLDKSGLPSDRFFAERPEGSVSTLKIQRTQQEDSAVYLCASSPTLNTEAFFGQGTRLTVV.

The chain joins TRBV25-1 to TRBJ2-3, with TRBD2 identical over 11 bases. The CDR3 totals 15 residues. V gave up 4 bases and J gave up 7 bases; unmatched junction bases: 7. The germline gives CDR1 MGHDK, CDR2 SYGVNS. The CDR3 nucleotides are TGTGCCAGCAGTGGGTTAGCGGGGGGGCCTAATACGCAGTATTTT. It yields the protein CASSGLAGGPNTQYF.

This clone has a single count. The chain links TRBV5-1 to TRBJ2-2; 8 nucleotides align to TRBD2. The CDR3 runs 17 residues. Germline V lookup: CDR1 SGHRS, CDR2 YFSETQ. Trimming took 0 bases from V and 6 from J; bases not matched to a gene: 10. DNA of the CDR3: TGCGCCAGCAGCTTGGACCTTAGAGGCGGGGGGCCCGGGGAGCTGTTTTTT. Protein sequence: CASSLDLRGGGPGELFF.

The chain employs TRBV13 and TRBJ1-2, with TRBD1 matching 7 bases. Germline trimming cut 2 bases from V and 0 bases from J; bases unmatched to any gene: 6. The CDR3 runs 16 residues. Germline CDR1 reads PRHDT; CDR2 reads FYEKMQ (reference sequence). CDR3 coding DNA: TGTGCCAGCAGCTTAAGGCGAGGGGGCGCTAACTATGGCTACACCTTC. Translating gives CASSLRRGGANYGYTF.

The chain couples TRBV5-1 to TRBJ1-2; TRBD1 aligns across 10 bases. J gave up 5 bases and V 0 bases, and 10 bases lay outside the gene matches. CDR1 is SGHRS and CDR2 is YFSETQ in the germline V gene. The CDR3 runs to 17 residues. CDR3 sequence reads: CASSLANRQGAAYGYTF. The CDR3 bases are TGCGCCAGCAGCTTGGCGAATCGACAGGGGGCAGCGTATGGCTACACCTTC.

The chain uses TRBV7-3 and TRBJ2-7; D gene unclear. This CDR3 has 8 residues. Per the germline V gene, CDR1 is SGHTA and CDR2 is FQGTGA. This chain's CDR3 is CAELSQYF. The CDR3 nucleotides read TGTGCTGAGCTTAGTCAGTACTTC.

This chain connects TRBV11-2 to TRBJ2-1, with 7 bases fitting TRBD2. Trimming cost V 2 bases and J 2 bases; bases outside gene matches: 3. Germline assignment: CDR1 SGHAT and CDR2 FQNNGV. This CDR3 spans 15 amino acids. The CDR3 loop is CASSLPLAAYNEQFF. DNA of the CDR3: TGTGCCAGCAGCTTACCCCTAGCGGCCTACAATGAGCAGTTCTTC.

This rearrangement joins TRBV5-1 to TRBJ1-6; 8 bases map to TRBD1. Germline-derived CDR1 and CDR2 are SGHRS and YFSETQ. V lost 0 bases to trimming and J lost 10 bases; unmatched junction nucleotides: 6. CDR3 length equals 15 residues. The CDR3 DNA reads as TGCGCCAGCAGCTTGGATGGACAGGGAGGATCACCCCTCCACTTT. Its protein is CASSLDGQGGSPLHF.

The chain recombines TRBV7-2 with TRBJ2-3, with 10 bases lining up with TRBD1. The CDR3 length is 15 residues. Germline V gene lookup returns CDR1 SGHTA and CDR2 FQGNSA. V was pared by 3 bases and J by 3 bases, with 3 bases of the junction left unmatched. Written as DNA, the CDR3 is TGTGCCAGCAGCTTCGACAGGGGGCCGACAGATACGCAGTATTTT. It yields the protein CASSFDRGPTDTQYF. The variable domain in full, completed from reference TRBV7-2 and TRBJ2-3, reads GAGVSQSPSNKVTEKGKDVELRCDPISGHTALYWYRQSLGQGLEFLIYFQGNSAPDKSGLPSDRFSAERTGGSVSTLTIQRTQQEDSAVYLCASSFDRGPTDTQYFGPGTRLTVL.

The chain uses TRBV5-1 and TRBJ2-7, with 7 bases fitting TRBD1. Germline trimming cut 2 bases from V and 5 bases from J; bases unmatched to any gene: 7. The CDR3 contains 14 residues. Germline V gene sequence: CDR1 SGHRS, CDR2 YFSETQ. Here the CDR3 reads CASSFTGTVDEQYF. CDR3 bases: TGCGCCAGCAGCTTTACCGGGACAGTTGACGAGCAGTACTTC.

The gene calls are TRBV20-1 and TRBJ1-1, with D unclear. V lost 7 bases and J lost 4, with 7 bases in between. The CDR3 runs to 10 residues. The germline V gene has CDR1 DFQATT and CDR2 SNEGSKA (reference sequence). CDR3 sequence: CSDRGTEAFF. In nucleotides, the CDR3 is TGCAGTGATCGGGGCACTGAAGCTTTCTTT.

The V call is TRBV11-2, the J call TRBJ2-7; D call uncertain. The germline V gene has CDR1 SGHAT and CDR2 FQNNGV. This CDR3 comprises 14 residues. Deletions cut 2 bases from V and 5 bases from J, with 13 bases between. The CDR3 protein is CASSLPTRYDEQYF. The DNA for the CDR3 is TGTGCCAGCAGCTTACCTACCCGCTACGACGAGCAGTACTTC. Full variable domain (rest looked up from reference TRBV11-2 and TRBJ2-7): EAGVAQSPRYKIIEKRQSVAFWCNPISGHATLYWYQQILGQGPKLLIQFQNNGVVDDSQLPKDRFSAERLKGVDSTLKIQPAKLEDSAVYLCASSLPTRYDEQYFGPGTRLTVT.